The 27 T cell receptor beta chains in this list originate from one sample, sequenced in a study of post-analysis software for immune sequencing data. Points from the study as a whole: Compared with controls, patients had more of roughly five TRBV segments, including TRBV5-6, TRBV5-1 and TRBV20-1.

Every TCR beta cDNA library bore unique molecular identifiers. TCRdb independently ran MiXCR on the PCR reads; one entry per CDR3 protein. The repertoire holds around 400,000 distinct CDR3 sequences, with about 39% as singletons. The antigens of these receptors remain unknown. The specimen sequenced was blood. These receptor sequences come from a girl aged 2 to 9 with multiple sclerosis.

The chain joins TRBV21-1 to TRBJ2-5; whether TRBD2, the table's D call, matches the DNA was not checked. TRBV21-1 counts as a pseudogene. The CDR3 runs to 17 residues. The CDR3 nucleotides are TGTGCCAGCAGCAAAGTCCCGGCGGGGGGGAGTAGAGAGACCCAGTACTTC. Protein product: CASSKVPAGGSRETQYF.

This clonotype was recorded only once. One end of the junction varies from germline; a read error may be responsible. This rearrangement joins TRBV5-5 to TRBJ2-3; tentatively, D is TRBD1 (5 bases). The CDR3 runs to 14 residues. Germline CDR1 SGHKS, CDR2 YYEKEE (reference sequence). The CDR3 region is CANSSGHRTDTQYF. CDR3 coding DNA: TGTGCCAACAGCTCCGGACACCGCACAGATACGCAGTATTTT.

The chain couples TRBV29-1 to TRBJ1-2; no definite D call. The CDR3 spans 14 residues. Germline V gene lookup returns CDR1 SQVTM and CDR2 ANQGSEA. V was pared by 3 bases and J by 1 base, with 12 bases between. This CDR3 reads CSVEWWTGNYGYTF. As DNA, the CDR3 is TGCAGCGTTGAGTGGTGGACGGGTAACTATGGCTACACCTTC.

This clonotype has only a few counts. The rearrangement uses TRBV20-1 and TRBJ2-1; a weak D match, TRBD2 (6 bases). V was pared by 3 bases and J by 3 bases, with 12 bases between. CDR3 length: 14 residues. Germline V gene lookup returns CDR1 DFQATT and CDR2 SNEGSKA (reference sequence). The chain's CDR3 is CSARDWTIYNEQFF. CDR3 nucleotide sequence: TGCAGTGCTAGGGACTGGACTATCTACAATGAGCAGTTCTTC.

This clonotype showed up just a few times. This CDR3 is CASSPSGLTYEQYF. CDR3 sequence (DNA): TGTGCCAGCAGCCCTAGCGGGCTGACCTACGAGCAGTACTTC. The chain couples TRBV6-2 or TRBV6-3 to TRBJ2-7; 8 bases are shared with TRBD2. This CDR3 spans 14 amino acids. The germline CDR1 and CDR2 sequences are MNHEY and SVGEGT. With V trimmed by 6 bases and J by 2 bases, 6 bases remained unmatched.

V gene TRBV3-1 combines with J gene TRBJ2-1; 9 nucleotides agree with TRBD2. Losses at the gene ends were 0 bases for V and 10 bases for J; bases not matched to a gene: 10. The germline CDR1 and CDR2 sequences are LGHDT and YNNKEL (reference sequence). This CDR3 comprises 16 residues. The CDR3 nucleotides read TGTGCCAGCAGCCAAGACCCACTACTAGCGGGTGGGGAGCAGTTCTTC. This encodes CASSQDPLLAGGEQFF.

The V gene is TRBV27, the J gene TRBJ1-5, with D possibly matching TRBD1 (5 bases). The CDR3 has 14 residues. Trimming took 10 bases from V and 0 from J, leaving 13 bases between them. Germline-derived CDR1 and CDR2 are MNHEY and SMNVEV (reference sequence). Here the CDR3 reads CATGDGDSNQPQHF. CDR3 nucleotides: TGTGCCACCGGGGACGGTGATAGCAATCAGCCCCAGCATTTT.

The chain couples TRBV7-9 to TRBJ2-7, with 7 positions matching TRBD1. Looked up from germline, CDR1 is SEHNR and CDR2 is FQNEAQ (reference sequence). The CDR3 sequence is 15 residues long. V dropped 6 bases and J dropped 6; count of bases not matched to a gene: 14. Written as DNA, the CDR3 is TGTGCCAGCAGGTCAACAGGGGCATTTCCCTCCGAGCAGTACTTC. Translation gives CASRSTGAFPSEQYF.

This clonotype was counted only a few times. The chain uses TRBV5-1 and TRBJ2-5, with 11 nucleotides matching TRBD1. The germline V gene encodes CDR1 SGHRS and CDR2 YFSETQ. Trimming took 2 bases from V and 5 from J; bases not matched to a gene: 8. The CDR3 extends over 16 amino acids. CDR3: CASSFGLRDRGETQYF. For the CDR3, the DNA is TGCGCCAGCAGCTTCGGCCTCCGGGACAGGGGGGAGACCCAGTACTTC.

V gene TRBV10-3 combines with J gene TRBJ2-1, with TRBD1 as a possible D gene (6 bases). Germline CDR1 ENHRY, CDR2 SYGVKD. CDR3 length: 14 residues. V gave up 6 bases and J gave up 0 bases, with 9 bases separating them. The chain's CDR3 is CAIRTTGSYNEQFF. As DNA, the CDR3 is TGTGCCATCAGGACGACAGGCTCCTACAATGAGCAGTTCTTC.

This clonotype was seen a handful of times. CDR3 loop: CASSPVEGAVYNEQFF. In DNA, the CDR3 is TGTGCCAGCAGTCCCGTAGAGGGTGCGGTCTACAATGAGCAGTTCTTC. The chain links TRBV4-2 to TRBJ2-1; tentative D call: TRBD2 (5 bases). CDR1 LGHNA and CDR2 YNFKEQ come from the germline V gene. Trimming left V 6 bases short and J 3 bases short, with 18 bases between. CDR3 size: 16 residues.

The rearrangement joins TRBV5-1 to TRBJ2-5, with 9 bases aligning to TRBD2. The junction had 8 bases not matched to a gene; V was cut back by 4 bases and J by 1 base. Germline CDR1 reads SGHRS; CDR2 reads YFSETQ. This CDR3 region has 16 residues. This CDR3 is CASSRRLAGPQETQYF. The CDR3 region has the DNA TGCGCCAGCAGCCGACGGCTAGCGGGGCCCCAAGAGACCCAGTACTTC.

V and J are TRBV6-4 and TRBJ2-1; 8 bases fit TRBD2. Germline V gene data show CDR1 as MRHNA and CDR2 as SNTAGT. There are 15 residues in the CDR3. Unmatched junction bases numbered 2, after V lost 0 bases and J lost 4 bases. In DNA, the CDR3 is TGTGCCAGCAGTGACTCGGCGGGAGGTTACAATGAGCAGTTCTTC. This codes for CASSDSAGGYNEQFF.

The gene calls are TRBV5-1 and TRBJ2-3; possibly TRBD1 or TRBD2 for D (6 bases each). Germline CDR1 reads SGHRS; CDR2 reads YFSETQ. V lost 8 bases and J lost 3, with 19 bases in between. This CDR3 comprises 15 residues. This chain's CDR3 is CASRGLGGETDTQYF. For the CDR3, the DNA is TGCGCCAGTCGTGGTCTGGGGGGCGAGACAGATACGCAGTATTTT.

There are a few counts of this clonotype. The chain couples TRBV29-1 to TRBJ2-4; D may be TRBD2 (5 bases). The assigned J gene may be wrong: the sequence end matches TRBJ2-7 better. Germline V CDR1 and CDR2: SQVTM, ANQGSEA. The CDR3 totals 13 residues. The CDR3 nucleotides read TGCAGCGTTGCCGGGGTAAATATCCACGAGCAGTACTTC. Translating it yields CSVAGVNIHEQYF.

This clonotype was observed a handful of times. The chain couples TRBV29-1 to TRBJ2-1, with 14 bases matching TRBD2. J gave up 5 bases and V 8 bases, and 5 bases lay outside the gene matches. CDR3 length: 14 residues. Germline V gives CDR1 SQVTM, CDR2 ANQGSEA. The CDR3 DNA reads as TGCAGCTCACGACTAGCGGGGGGGAACAATGAGCAGTTCTTC. It encodes CSSRLAGGNNEQFF.

The chain is built from TRBV5-1 and TRBJ2-5, with D possibly TRBD1 on 5 matching bases. This CDR3 has 13 residues. V gave up 7 bases and J gave up 4 bases, with 14 bases separating them. Germline V CDR1 and CDR2: SGHRS, YFSETQ. Written as DNA, the CDR3 is TGCGCCAGCTACAAAGGGGCTAGAGAGACCCAGTACTTC. It encodes CASYKGARETQYF.

This clonotype showed up many times. The CDR3 loop is CASSLTGRYEQYF. CDR3 DNA sequence: TGCGCCAGCAGCTTGACAGGTCGCTACGAGCAGTACTTC. V and J are TRBV5-1 and TRBJ2-7; D might be TRBD1 (5 bases). Germline V CDR1 and CDR2: SGHRS, YFSETQ. V lost 1 base, J lost 3 bases, and 8 bases lay in between. CDR3 length equals 13 residues.

The rearrangement links TRBV27 to TRBJ2-1; 9 nucleotides line up with TRBD1. V shed 6 bases, J shed 2 bases, and the junction held 5 bases outside the gene matches. The CDR3 contains 15 residues. Per germline, CDR1 MNHEY and CDR2 SMNVEV (reference sequence). The CDR3 protein is CASRNRQGAYNEQFF. The CDR3 bases are TGTGCCAGCAGAAATAGACAGGGGGCCTACAATGAGCAGTTCTTC.

The rearrangement links TRBV20-1 to TRBJ2-3, with D unresolved. The CDR3 consists of 10 residues. V dropped 5 bases and J dropped 4 bases, with 4 bases sitting between them. Germline V lookup: CDR1 DFQATT, CDR2 SNEGSKA (reference sequence). The CDR3: CSALSDTQYF. In DNA form, the CDR3 reads TGCAGTGCTTTGTCAGATACGCAGTATTTT.

In its sample, this clonotype was seen a few times. The chain has TRBV5-1 and TRBJ2-4, with a possible D match to TRBD2 (5 bases). This CDR3 spans 14 amino acids. In germline, CDR1 is SGHRS, CDR2 YFSETQ. Trimming stripped 5 bases from V and 6 bases from J, with 15 bases between. Written as DNA, the CDR3 is TGCGCCAGCAGTTTTACCAGCGGAGGAAACATTCAGTACTTC. It codes for CASSFTSGGNIQYF.

This clonotype came up a few times. The J gene is TRBJ2-3, the V gene TRBV4-1; maybe TRBD1 (5 bases). Germline V gene sequence: CDR1 MGHRA, CDR2 YSYEKL. V shed 1 base and J shed 4 bases, with 15 bases lying between them. This CDR3 has 16 amino acids. For the CDR3, the DNA is TGCGCCAGCAGCCAAGTGTGGGGCTTTAGGGCAGATACGCAGTATTTT. It yields the protein CASSQVWGFRADTQYF.

The chain recombines TRBV7-2 with TRBJ2-7, with a weak D call TRBD2 (5 bases). This CDR3 spans 14 amino acids. With 5 bases removed from V and 7 bases from J, the gap between germline ends came to 18 bases. From germline, CDR1 is SGHTA and CDR2 FQGNSA. DNA for the CDR3: TGTGCCAGCAGCCCCGGGCTAACCGGCGGGGAGCAGTACTTC. Protein: CASSPGLTGGEQYF. Combining the CDR3 with reference TRBV7-2 and TRBJ2-7 gives the whole variable domain GAGVSQSPSNKVTEKGKDVELRCDPISGHTALYWYRQSLGQGLEFLIYFQGNSAPDKSGLPSDRFSAERTGGSVSTLTIQRTQQEDSAVYLCASSPGLTGGEQYFGPGTRLTVT.

The chain joins TRBV5-1 to TRBJ2-3; 8 positions agree with TRBD2. Germline V CDR1 and CDR2: SGHRS, YFSETQ. The trim removed 5 bases at V and 1 base at J, leaving 3 bases unmatched. This CDR3 is built from 14 residues. CDR3 region: CASRGAGGTDTQYF. In nucleotides, the CDR3 is TGCGCCAGCAGAGGAGCGGGAGGCACAGATACGCAGTATTTT. Combining the CDR3 with reference TRBV5-1 and TRBJ2-3 gives the whole variable domain KAGVTQTPRYLIKTRGQQVTLSCSPISGHRSVSWYQQTPGQGLQFLFEYFSETQRNKGNFPGRFSGRQFSNSRSEMNVSTLELGDSALYLCASRGAGGTDTQYFGPGTRLTVL.

This chain connects TRBV9 to TRBJ2-5; D may correspond to TRBD1 or TRBD2 (6 bases each). V lost 3 bases and J 2 bases, leaving 14 bases between the germline ends. The CDR3 totals 15 residues. Per germline, CDR1 SGDLS and CDR2 YYNGEE. The CDR3 DNA reads TGTGCCAGCAGCGCCAGGGGAGGTGGGCAAGAGACCCAGTACTTC. Protein product: CASSARGGGQETQYF.

This rearrangement joins TRBV7-6 to TRBJ2-7; 9 bases agree with TRBD2. Trimming took 2 bases from V and 3 from J; bases not matched to a gene: 8. Germline V gene sequence: CDR1 SGHVS, CDR2 FNYEAQ. This CDR3 contains 16 residues. The CDR3: CASSLTETSGRYEQYF. The CDR3 DNA follows: TGTGCCAGCAGCTTAACGGAGACTAGCGGCCGCTACGAGCAGTACTTC.

This clonotype came up a few times. V is TRBV4-3 and J is TRBJ1-5, with D hard to call. Deletions cut 1 base from V and 2 bases from J, with 12 bases between. CDR1 LGHNA and CDR2 YSLEER come from the germline V gene. The CDR3 sequence is 16 residues long. The CDR3 here is CASSQAGYGRNQPQHF. The CDR3 DNA follows: TGCGCCAGCAGCCAAGCGGGATACGGCCGCAATCAGCCCCAGCATTTT.